What follows are 4 T cell receptor beta chains derived from one specimen sequenced in a study of vaccination and CD4 T cells after COVID-19. Their antigens remain unidentified. Treatment of the sample: roughly ten-day PBMC culture with coronavirus spike peptide pools or control peptides (ViraFEST assay). Before the COVID-19 pandemic (2011-2018), CD4+ T cells were obtained from the unexposed donor. The Oncomine TCR Beta short-read assay was applied to DNA of cultured CD4+ T cells. Genomic DNA was isolated from CD4+ T cells that had been cultured. TCRdb reanalysed the PCR reads using MiXCR and keeps one entry per CDR3 protein. The sample has 8,500 to 14,000 distinct CDR3 sequences, around 30% seen once. The specimen was CD4+ T cells from blood, cultured in vitro. These receptors came from a human donor in good health.

This clonotype was picked up a small number of times. The chain is built from TRBV20-1 and TRBJ2-3; D remains ambiguous. The germline V gene encodes CDR1 DFQATT and CDR2 SNEGSKA (reference sequence). V lost 2 bases and J 8 bases, leaving 14 bases between the germline ends. There are 13 residues in the CDR3. CDR3 in amino acids: CSARSEISGTQYF. CDR3 bases: TGCAGTGCTAGAAGCGAGATTTCGGGTACGCAGTATTTT.

The chain carries TRBV20-1 and TRBJ2-2; no firm D call. Looked up from germline, CDR1 is DFQATT and CDR2 is SNEGSKA (reference sequence). The CDR3 loop spans 11 amino acids. V was pared by 2 bases and J by 6 bases, with 4 bases between. The CDR3 bases are TGCAGTGCTAGAAGCTCCGGGGAGCTGTTTTTT. This codes for CSARSSGELFF.

By share, this clonotype ranks as medium-sized. The chain has TRBV6-1 and TRBJ1-5; a possible D gene is TRBD1 (5 bases). This CDR3 has 16 residues. The germline V gene has CDR1 MNHNS and CDR2 SASEGT. V shed 4 bases and J shed 3 bases, with 16 bases lying between them. The CDR3 spells CASSATDGFLNQPQHF. The CDR3 DNA reads TGTGCCAGCAGTGCGACAGACGGTTTCCTCAATCAGCCCCAGCATTTT.

The chain recombines TRBV6-2 or TRBV6-3 with TRBJ1-5, with D perhaps matching TRBD1 (5 bases). Germline CDR1 is MNHEY and CDR2 is SVGEGT. The CDR3 contains 13 residues. Trimming removed 6 bases from V and 7 bases from J, with 13 bases in between. This chain's CDR3 is CASSQGSAQPQHF. CDR3 DNA sequence: TGTGCCAGCAGCCAGGGTTCCGCCCAGCCCCAGCATTTT.